Following are 10 T cell receptor beta chains from one sample sequenced in a study of T cells expressing NK-cell markers. TCRdb derives one entry per CDR3 protein from the 5' RACE reads, leaving out DNA. Recorded here are some 340,000 distinct CDR3 sequences; the top ten clones represent 5.2%. Sequencing was performed on blood T cells: a sorted CD56 or NKG2C T cell subset, CD4+ or CD8+ T cells, or bulk PBMC T cells (not recorded which). Receptor source: a man aged 18 to 69 in good health.

The chain recombines TRBV5-1 with TRBJ2-2; the D call of TRBD1 rests on TCRdb alone, since no DNA is present to check it. The CDR3 totals 16 residues. Per the germline V gene, CDR1 is SGHRS and CDR2 is YFSETQ. Here the CDR3 reads CASSPGHLPGTGELFF.

This rearrangement joins TRBV27 to TRBJ2-7; TCRdb's assignment of TRBD2 cannot be checked, as there is no DNA. This CDR3 comprises 16 residues. CDR1 is MNHEY and CDR2 is SMNVEV in the germline V gene (reference sequence). Here the CDR3 reads CASSYRSPGGPGEQYF.

The chain is built from TRBV2 and TRBJ2-5; with no DNA, the TCRdb D assignment of TRBD2 cannot be verified. The CDR3 runs to 15 residues. Germline-derived CDR1 and CDR2 are SNHLY and FYNNEI. CDR3 amino acids: CASNPLPGIEKTQYF.

J is TRBJ1-6 and V is TRBV2; absent DNA, TCRdb's TRBD1 call cannot be checked. CDR1 and CDR2 (germline): SNHLY, FYNNEI. This CDR3 comprises 15 residues. The CDR3 loop is CASKAAEGFGSPLHF. Supplemented by reference TRBV2 and TRBJ1-6, the full variable domain reads EPEVTQTPSHQVTQMGQEVILRCVPISNHLYFYWYRQILGQKVEFLVSFYNNEISEKSEIFDDQFSVERPDGSNFTLKIRSTKLEDSAMYFCASKAAEGFGSPLHFGNGTRLTVT.

The chain combines TRBV12-5 with TRBJ1-1. This CDR3 has 14 amino acids. CDR1 and CDR2 (germline): LGHNT, FRNRAP. The CDR3: CASGDPSHNTEAFF.

The chain has TRBV6-1 and TRBJ1-4; TCRdb selects TRBD1, and the lack of DNA leaves this call unchecked. This CDR3 contains 15 residues. The germline V gene encodes CDR1 MNHNS and CDR2 SASEGT. This CDR3 reads CASSTRTGAGEGLFF.

V and J are TRBV6-1 and TRBJ1-3; no DNA is available, so the TRBD1 call from TCRdb remains unchecked. In germline, CDR1 is MNHNS, CDR2 SASEGT. The CDR3 has 15 residues. The CDR3 loop is CASRRQGARGNTIYF.

The chain is built from TRBV11-2 and TRBJ1-6; with no DNA, the TCRdb D assignment of TRBD1 cannot be verified. Per the germline V gene, CDR1 is SGHAT and CDR2 is FQNNGV. The CDR3 spans 16 residues. CDR3 sequence: CASSLDPGQGHSPLHF.

This sequence joins TRBV12-3 or TRBV12-4 and TRBJ2-6; the D call of TRBD1 rests on TCRdb alone, since no DNA is present to check it. CDR3 length: 15 residues. The CDR3 region is CASARPGTGANVLTF.

The V gene is TRBV9, the J gene TRBJ2-2; TCRdb gives TRBD2 as the D gene, but with no DNA this cannot be confirmed. The germline gives CDR1 SGDLS, CDR2 YYNGEE. This CDR3 is built from 17 residues. The chain's CDR3 is CASSVDVGGRGTGELFF.